This T cell receptor (beta chain) was documented in a study of cytomegalovirus exposure and HLA in healthy donors. The ends were cut back, 2 bases at V and 0 bases at J, with 11 bases in the middle. The germline V gene has CDR1 MNHNS and CDR2 SASEGT. This CDR3 spans 15 amino acids. PCR was performed using 60 Vbeta and 13 Jbeta primers. Sequencing was performed with immunoSEQ multiplex PCR; in TCRdb, only in-frame clones are kept and a portion is missing. The sample consists of about 92,000 clones, approximately 84% of them appearing once. The specimen was PBMCs. This sequence was found in a woman aged 18-29 years in good health and CMV-seropositive. This rearrangement joins TRBV6-1 to TRBJ2-7; no reliable D call. The CDR3: CASSESRALSYEQYF. CDR3 coding DNA: TGTGCCAGCAGTGAATCCCGAGCGCTCTCCTACGAGCAGTACTTC.